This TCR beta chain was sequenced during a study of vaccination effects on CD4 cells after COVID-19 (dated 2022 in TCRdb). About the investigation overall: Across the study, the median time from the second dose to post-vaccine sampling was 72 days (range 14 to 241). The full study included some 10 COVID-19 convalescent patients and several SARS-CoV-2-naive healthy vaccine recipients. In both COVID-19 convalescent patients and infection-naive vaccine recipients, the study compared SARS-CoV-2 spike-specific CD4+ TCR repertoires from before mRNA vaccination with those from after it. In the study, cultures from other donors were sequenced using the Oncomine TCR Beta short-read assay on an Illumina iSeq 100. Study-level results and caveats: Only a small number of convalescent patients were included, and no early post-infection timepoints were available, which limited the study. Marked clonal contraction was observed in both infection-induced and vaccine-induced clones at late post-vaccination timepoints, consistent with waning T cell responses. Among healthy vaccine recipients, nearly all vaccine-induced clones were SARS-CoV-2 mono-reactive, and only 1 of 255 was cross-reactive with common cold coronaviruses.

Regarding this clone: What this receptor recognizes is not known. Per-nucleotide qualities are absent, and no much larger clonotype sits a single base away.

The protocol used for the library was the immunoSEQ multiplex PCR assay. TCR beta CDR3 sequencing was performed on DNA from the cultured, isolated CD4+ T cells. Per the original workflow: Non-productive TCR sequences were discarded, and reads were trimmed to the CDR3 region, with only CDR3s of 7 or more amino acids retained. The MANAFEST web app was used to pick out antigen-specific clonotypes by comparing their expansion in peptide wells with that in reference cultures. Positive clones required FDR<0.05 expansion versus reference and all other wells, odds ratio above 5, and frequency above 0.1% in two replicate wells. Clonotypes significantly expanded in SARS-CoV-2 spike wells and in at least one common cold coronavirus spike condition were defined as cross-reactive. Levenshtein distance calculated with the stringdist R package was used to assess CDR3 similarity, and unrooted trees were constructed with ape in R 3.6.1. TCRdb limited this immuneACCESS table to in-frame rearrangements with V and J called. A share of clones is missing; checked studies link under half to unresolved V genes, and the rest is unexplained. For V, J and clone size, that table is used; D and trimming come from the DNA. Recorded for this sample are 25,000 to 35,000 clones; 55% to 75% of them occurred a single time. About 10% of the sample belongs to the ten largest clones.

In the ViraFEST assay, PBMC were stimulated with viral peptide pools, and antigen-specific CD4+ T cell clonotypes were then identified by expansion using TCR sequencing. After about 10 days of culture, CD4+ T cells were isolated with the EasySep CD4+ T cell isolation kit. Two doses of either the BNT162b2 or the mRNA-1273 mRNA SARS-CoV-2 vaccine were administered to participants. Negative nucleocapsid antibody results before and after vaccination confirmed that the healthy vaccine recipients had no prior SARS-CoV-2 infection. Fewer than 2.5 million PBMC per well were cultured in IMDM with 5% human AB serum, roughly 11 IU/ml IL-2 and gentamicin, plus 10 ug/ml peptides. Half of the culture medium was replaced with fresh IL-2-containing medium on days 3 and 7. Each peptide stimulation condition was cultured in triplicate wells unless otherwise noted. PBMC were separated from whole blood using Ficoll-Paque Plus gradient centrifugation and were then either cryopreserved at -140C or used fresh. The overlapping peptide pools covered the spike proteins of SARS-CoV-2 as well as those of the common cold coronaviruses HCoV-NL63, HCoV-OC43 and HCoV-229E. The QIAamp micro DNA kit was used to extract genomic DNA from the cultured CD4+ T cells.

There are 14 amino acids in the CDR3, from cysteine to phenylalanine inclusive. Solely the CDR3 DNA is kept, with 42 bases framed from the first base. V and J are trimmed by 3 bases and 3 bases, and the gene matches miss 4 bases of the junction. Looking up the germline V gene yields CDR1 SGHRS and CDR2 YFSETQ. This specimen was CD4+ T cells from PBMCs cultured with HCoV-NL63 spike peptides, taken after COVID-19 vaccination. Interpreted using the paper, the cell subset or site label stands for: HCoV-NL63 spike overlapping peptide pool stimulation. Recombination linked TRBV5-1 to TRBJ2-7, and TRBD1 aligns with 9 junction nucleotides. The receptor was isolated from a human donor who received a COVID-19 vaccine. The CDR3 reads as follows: CASSSGQGFYEQYF. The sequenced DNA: TGCGCCAGCAGCTCGGGACAGGGTTTCTACGAGCAGTACTTC.